This TCR beta chain was identified in a study of CXCR3-negative and CXCR3-positive naive CD8 T cells. Study summary: The libraries together contributed about 135 million TRB reads, each supplying about 1.5 +/- 0.3 million.

Each CD8+ T cell subset was flow-sorted in triplicate. Every sort contained about 310,000 cells. Those CD8+ T cells considered naive were CD45RO-CCR7+CD27+CD95-. The CDR3 loop spans 15 amino acids. Germline-derived CDR1 and CDR2 are MNHEY and SMNVEV (reference sequence). TRB cDNA was prepared as libraries by UMI-labeled 5' RACE. TCRdb reprocessed the 5' RACE reads; each CDR3 protein has one entry and no DNA is given. With under 85,000 distinct CDR3 sequences in the sample, the ten largest clones hold roughly 1.6%. Input material: naive CXCR3- CD8+ T cells from blood. Noted subset: CD45RO-CCR7+CD27+CD95- naive CD8+ T cells lacking CXCR3 (TNR3-). The chain links TRBV27 to TRBJ1-6; TCRdb selects TRBD1, and the lack of DNA leaves this call unchecked. The sequence came from a human donor in good health. Some clones in this sample may be carry-over from other donors' samples. Here the CDR3 reads CASSPQTGNNSPLHF.